A selection of T cell receptor beta chains follows, all from one sample in a study of shared clonotypes between healthy human individuals. Using immunoSEQ multiplex PCR, the repertoire was profiled, and TCRdb retains in-frame clones only, with some absent. This sample yields about 2 million clones, of which about 95% are seen a single time; 1.2% belongs to the top ten. Source material: naive CD8+ T cells sorted from blood. These receptors all stem from a man between 18 and 35 years old in good health. The conserved cysteine and the conserved F or W are not part of the CDR3 here. D genes are given only for firm matches.

d_gene | v_gene | CDR3aa
- | TRBV9 | ASSQDSYNSPLH
- | TRBV4-1 | ASSLGTPGYEQY
TRBD2 | TRBV27 | ASSPPGTSGSYEQF
TRBD1 | TRBV19 | ASSIGGRQGATLSNQPQH
TRBD2 | TRBV13 | ASSSTSPNRELF
- | TRBV28 | ASSFRREQY
- | TRBV6-1 | ASSEALGGYEQF
- | TRBV7-9 | ASSLAGQGGEQY
- | TRBV10-3 | AISEAGAGTEAF
- | TRBV4-1 | ASSQEPGNTGELF
TRBD1 | TRBV27 | ASAPGQGSDTQY
- | TRBV15 | ATSRDRAGLTEAF
- | TRBV27 | ASSEGGKYGYT
TRBD2 | TRBV27 | ASSYSTGGAFMKRPFTDTQY
- | TRBV19 | ASSISSGGTDTQY
- | TRBV4-1 | ASSRPGSNEQF
- | TRBV27 | ASIFMGGPPEAF
TRBD2 | TRBV30 | AWGGGAGDHEQY
TRBD1 | TRBV11-2 | ASSFSPAGTGDNEQF
- | TRBV10-2 | ASSEGGTGELF
- | TRBV5-4 | ASSLALWTESSYEQY
TRBD1 | TRBV7-9 | ASSFGQGPRADTQY
- | TRBV7-6 | ASSLAATGPTYNEQF
- | TRBV5-1 | ASSLQGAQF
TRBD2 | TRBV9 | ASSPGGGSYEQY
TRBD1 | TRBV4-1 | ASSHSGTGVYEQY
- | TRBV5-6 | ASSLVDSYEQY
- | TRBV23-1 | ASSIRRSPLH
- | TRBV13 | ASSQAGTAVETQY
- | TRBV4-1 | ASSQDNANEQY
TRBD1 | TRBV28 | ASSWGTGAKETQY
TRBD1 | TRBV6-5 | ASSYSDRGYGYT
- | TRBV9 | ASSVDEGGTDTQY
- | TRBV10-1 | ASSDAGGGGTDTQY
TRBD2 | TRBV10-1 | ASSGGVAGAYEQY
- | TRBV4-3 | ASSQDRDQPQH
TRBD2 | TRBV4-2 | ASSQDLTSGRAGELF
- | TRBV30 | AWTPNRGELF
- | TRBV2 | ASSEEATYNEQF
- | TRBV19 | ASSTVPTYEQY
- | TRBV7-8 | ASSPRDVPYPGELF
TRBD2 | TRBV14 | ASSHPTSGVYEQY
- | TRBV7-9 | ASSIEAF
TRBD1 | TRBV28 | ASSLTGTGSYGYT
TRBD2 | TRBV5-1 | ASSLEAGEETQY
- | TRBV28 | ASSNHKLGLTDTQY
- | TRBV2 | ASSERGLRLD
- | TRBV7-2 | ASSLVTGSGYEQY
- | TRBV13 | ASTRAIYNSPLH
TRBD1 | TRBV5-1 | ASSIGTGPSGEQY
- | TRBV12-5 | ASGLEVGGKLF
TRBD1 | TRBV28 | ASSRQGDTGELF
- | TRBV6-5 | ASSYSSGSEQY
- | TRBV21-1 | ASSTRTYDSVTEAF
- | TRBV6-5 | ASSPSRANVLT
- | TRBV27 | ASSLTRGWGYT
TRBD2 | TRBV2 | ASSEISAGGEAYEQY
- | TRBV19 | ASTLTRQRRTEAF